These 17 T cell receptor beta chains were all obtained from the same sample, sequenced in a study of spatial heterogeneity in lung cancer. The time point: sample taken at primary tumor resection. Whole RNA was taken from tumor, nontumor lung or frozen PBMC; it was then sequenced unsorted. Using its own MiXCR run on the 5' RACE reads, TCRdb lists one record per CDR3 protein. Of more than 9,000 distinct CDR3 sequences in the sample, roughly 6.4% were seen once. Sequenced material: normal lung tissue next to the tumor, taken at surgery. These receptors were taken from a male donor with early-stage non-small cell lung cancer.

The table lists this clonotype with many counts. Its ends do not fully match the called genes, so a read error is possible. The CDR3 here is CANSQESTGPKNIQYF. CDR3 in DNA: TGCGCCAACAGCCAAGAATCGACAGGGCCCAAAAACATTCAGTACTTC. The chain uses TRBV4-1 and TRBJ2-4; the match to TRBD1 covers 7 bases. The CDR3 length is 16 residues. In germline, CDR1 is MGHRA, CDR2 YSYEKL.

The genes are TRBV5-1 and TRBJ2-7; 10 nucleotides match TRBD1. The V gene's germline CDR1 is SGHRS and CDR2 YFSETQ. The CDR3 has 16 residues. Trimming took 2 bases from V and 2 from J; bases not matched to a gene: 7. CDR3: CASSFLPGQGTYEQYF. CDR3 coding DNA: TGCGCCAGCAGCTTCCTACCGGGACAGGGGACCTACGAGCAGTACTTC.

This clonotype was recorded many times. This chain's CDR3 is CASSSRASGRGEQYF. In DNA, the CDR3 is TGTGCCAGCAGCTCCAGGGCTAGCGGGAGGGGAGAGCAGTACTTC. The V and J genes are TRBV7-2 and TRBJ2-7, with 12 bases that match TRBD2. Germline values: CDR1 SGHTA, CDR2 FQGNSA. Unmatched junction bases numbered 8, after V lost 4 bases and J lost 7 bases. This CDR3 spans 15 amino acids.

This clonotype is termed medium-sized (0.01 to 0.1%). The rearrangement joins TRBV9 to TRBJ1-2; no firm D call. Germline V gene sequence: CDR1 SGDLS, CDR2 YYNGEE. V shed 0 bases and J shed 4 bases, with 10 bases lying between them. There are 14 residues in the CDR3. The CDR3 DNA reads as TGTGCCAGCAGCGTAGTTCAGACGGCCTATGGCTACACCTTC. Protein: CASSVVQTAYGYTF.

The chain employs TRBV7-2 and TRBJ2-7; unclear D gene. The length of the CDR3 is 13 residues. V gave up 2 bases and J gave up 0 bases, with 5 bases separating them. Looked up from germline, CDR1 is SGHTA and CDR2 is FQGNSA. CDR3 DNA sequence: TGTGCCAGCAGCTTATCCTTCTCCTACGAGCAGTACTTC. Translated: CASSLSFSYEQYF.

This clonotype was counted many times. The rearrangement joins TRBV6-5 to TRBJ2-7; 14 bases fit TRBD2. This CDR3 comprises 16 residues. Germline assignment: CDR1 MNHEY and CDR2 SVGAGI. The J segment lost 3 bases and the V segment lost 5 bases, leaving 6 bases of the junction unmatched. The CDR3 DNA sequence: TGTGCCAGCAGTCTCTCCGGGACTAGCGGGAGCTACGAGCAGTACTTC. Its protein is CASSLSGTSGSYEQYF.

In its sample, this clonotype was seen a few times. The rearrangement joins TRBV6-5 to TRBJ1-5, with unresolved D. Germline assignment: CDR1 MNHEY and CDR2 SVGAGI. With 6 bases removed from V and 0 bases from J, the gap between germline ends came to 12 bases. This CDR3 has 15 amino acids. CDR3 in DNA: TGTGCCAGCAGGCAAAGGGTTTATAGCAATCAGCCCCAGCATTTT. Translated: CASRQRVYSNQPQHF.

This clonotype was seen at least ten times. V gene TRBV5-1 combines with J gene TRBJ2-3; D call uncertain. This CDR3 comprises 14 residues. V gave up 1 base and J gave up 1 base, with 7 bases separating them. The germline V gene has CDR1 SGHRS and CDR2 YFSETQ. The CDR3 reads CASSLIVGTDTQYF. CDR3 nucleotides: TGCGCCAGCAGCTTGATCGTGGGCACAGATACGCAGTATTTT.

The gene calls are TRBV7-8 and TRBJ1-1; TRBD1 might be the D (5 bases). This CDR3 has 13 residues. V was clipped by 3 bases and J by 11 bases, with 16 bases between them. CDR1 SGHVS and CDR2 FQNEAQ come from the germline V gene. As DNA, the CDR3 is TGTGCCAGCAGCTTGGGAATAGGGACCAGGGCTTTCTTT. The encoded protein is CASSLGIGTRAFF. The full variable domain, rest sourced from reference TRBV7-8 and TRBJ1-1, is GAGVSQSPRYKVAKRGQDVALRCDPISGHVSLFWYQQALGQGPEFLTYFQNEAQLDKSGLPSDRFFAERPEGSVSTLKIQRTQQEDSAVYLCASSLGIGTRAFFGQGTRLTVV.

This clonotype was counted ten times or more. The genes are TRBV14 and TRBJ1-5; no reliable D call. The germline CDR1 and CDR2 sequences are SGHDN and FVKESK. Trimming stripped 1 base from V and 6 bases from J, with 7 bases between. The CDR3 totals 13 residues. As DNA, the CDR3 is TGTGCCAGCAGCCAAGGAGAGGGTCAGCCCCAGCATTTT. Protein sequence: CASSQGEGQPQHF.

This clonotype ranks as medium-sized. The V call is TRBV29-1, the J call TRBJ2-7; TRBD2 aligns across 8 bases. CDR1 and CDR2 (germline): SQVTM, ANQGSEA. Losses at the gene ends were 7 bases for V and 0 bases for J; bases not matched to a gene: 8. This CDR3 region has 14 residues. The CDR3 nucleotides read TGCAGCGCCACAGCGGGAGCAGGCTCCTACGAGCAGTACTTC. Translated, it gives CSATAGAGSYEQYF.

This chain links TRBV9 with TRBJ2-1; either TRBD1 or TRBD2 may fit D (6 bases each). V lost 4 bases and J lost 0, with 11 bases in between. This CDR3 is built from 15 residues. Germline V CDR1 and CDR2: SGDLS, YYNGEE. The CDR3 nucleotides read TGTGCCAGCAGCAGGGGGGATAGCTCCTACAATGAGCAGTTCTTC. Translation gives CASSRGDSSYNEQFF.

By sample fraction, this clonotype is medium-sized. The DNA of the CDR3 is TGTGCCAGCAGCTCAACCGGGGAAGTGAACACCGGGGAGCTGTTTTTT. Residues: CASSSTGEVNTGELFF. This chain uses TRBV7-2 with TRBJ2-2; weak D call: TRBD2 (5 bases). The germline V and J ends were trimmed by 4 bases and 1 base, with 13 bases remaining between them. Germline V lookup: CDR1 SGHTA, CDR2 FQGNSA. CDR3 length: 16 amino acids.

This clonotype was detected many times. The chain has TRBV30 and TRBJ2-6, with unresolved D. Germline V gene data show CDR1 as GTSNPN and CDR2 as SVGIG (reference sequence). The CDR3 spans 12 residues. V gave up 4 bases and J gave up 2 bases, with 3 bases separating them. This chain's CDR3 is CAWNPGANVLTF. Written as DNA, the CDR3 is TGTGCCTGGAATCCTGGGGCCAACGTCCTGACTTTC.

The chain is built from TRBV27 and TRBJ1-5, with a possible D match to TRBD1 (6 bases). Per germline, CDR1 MNHEY and CDR2 SMNVEV (reference sequence). Trimming took 2 bases from V and 2 from J, leaving 10 bases between them. This CDR3 has 15 residues. In DNA form, the CDR3 reads TGTGCCAGCAGTTTACAGGGGCTAGGCAATCAGCCCCAGCATTTT. Its translation is CASSLQGLGNQPQHF.

This clonotype was picked up many times. The chain couples TRBV25-1 to TRBJ2-6, with D unclear. Germline CDR1 is MGHDK and CDR2 is SYGVNS. V lost 7 bases, J lost 1 base, and 14 bases lay in between. The CDR3 runs to 16 residues. CDR3 amino acids: CASTAYSGSGANVLTF. In nucleotides, the CDR3 is TGTGCCAGCACGGCCTACTCCGGTTCTGGGGCCAACGTCCTGACTTTC.

Remarks on this clonotype: A much larger clone lies one base from this, so it may be a read error. The genes are TRBV7-2 and TRBJ2-7, with D possibly being TRBD2 (5 bases). The length of the CDR3 is 14 residues. Germline-derived CDR1 and CDR2 are SGHTA and FQGNSA. Trimming stripped 5 bases from V and 2 bases from J, with 13 bases between. The CDR3 DNA reads TGTGCCAGCAGCGTCTTTGGGAGCACCTACGAGCAGTACTTC. Amino acid sequence: CASSVFGSTYEQYF. Full variable domain (outside the CDR3, taken from reference TRBV7-2 and TRBJ2-7): GAGVSQSPSNKVTEKGKDVELRCDPISGHTALYWYRQSLGQGLEFLIYFQGNSAPDKSGLPSDRFSAERTGGSVSTLTIQRTQQEDSAVYLCASSVFGSTYEQYFGPGTRLTVT.